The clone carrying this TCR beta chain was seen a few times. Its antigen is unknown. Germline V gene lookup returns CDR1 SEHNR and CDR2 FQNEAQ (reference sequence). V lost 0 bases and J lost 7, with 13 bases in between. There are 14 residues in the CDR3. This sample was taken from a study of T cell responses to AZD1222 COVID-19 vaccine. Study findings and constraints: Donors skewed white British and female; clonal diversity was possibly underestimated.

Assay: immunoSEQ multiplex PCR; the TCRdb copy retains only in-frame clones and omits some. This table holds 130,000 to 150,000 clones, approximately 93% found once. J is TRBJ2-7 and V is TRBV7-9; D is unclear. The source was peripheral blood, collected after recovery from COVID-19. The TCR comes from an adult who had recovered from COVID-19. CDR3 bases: TGTGCCAGCAGCTTAGCTGGGCCCCGACGAGAGCAGTACTTC. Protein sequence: CASSLAGPRREQYF.